Shown below are 5 T cell receptor beta chains from a single sample sequenced in a study of CD8 T cells in ankylosing spondylitis. Study-wide results and limits: Apparently characteristic of ankylosing spondylitis blood was a TCR beta motif (roughly eight highly homologous variants).

TCRdb re-called the 5' RACE reads with MiXCR, one entry per CDR3 protein. The table includes fewer than 750,000 distinct CDR3 sequences, 15% to 20% detected once. For these TCRs, the target antigens are not known. Sequenced sample: blood, either unsorted or a sorted T cell fraction (not recorded which). The receptors shown here come from a male donor with ankylosing spondylitis.

This clonotype was observed once. The rearrangement joins TRBV5-1 to TRBJ1-1; possible D gene TRBD1, 6 bases. The V gene lost 6 bases and the J gene lost 1 base, with 13 bases spanning the gap. CDR3 length: 14 residues. The germline CDR1 and CDR2 sequences are SGHRS and YFSETQ. CDR3 nucleotide sequence: TGCGCCAGCACCTCGGGGGGCGCGAACACTGAAGCTTTCTTT. As protein: CASTSGGANTEAFF.

This clonotype appeared a few times. The V and J genes are TRBV7-9 and TRBJ1-5, with D uncertain. CDR3 length equals 12 residues. The germline V gene encodes CDR1 SEHNR and CDR2 FQNEAQ (reference sequence). Trimming removed 2 bases from V and 5 bases from J, with 4 bases in between. The CDR3 nucleotides are TGTGCCAGCAGCTTACAAGATCAGCCCCAGCATTTT. Translated: CASSLQDQPQHF.

The rearrangement joins TRBV20-1 to TRBJ1-6; D is unresolved. Germline V gene lookup returns CDR1 DFQATT and CDR2 SNEGSKA (reference sequence). Between the trimmed V and J ends, which lost 1 base and 5 bases, there was a span of 12 bases. The CDR3 covers 15 residues. In DNA form, the CDR3 reads TGCAGTGCTAGAGGGGCGGGAGGGAATAATTCACCCCTCCACTTT. It translates to CSARGAGGNNSPLHF.

This chain uses TRBV24-1 with TRBJ2-1; D is possibly TRBD2 (6 bases). Between the trimmed V and J ends, which lost 2 bases and 4 bases, there was a span of 14 bases. This CDR3 is 16 amino acids long. CDR1 is KGHDR and CDR2 is SFDVKD in the germline V gene. In DNA, the CDR3 is TGTGCCACCAGTGATTGGACATTGGGGGGATACAATGAGCAGTTCTTC. It codes for CATSDWTLGGYNEQFF.

CDR3 amino acids: CASSEKRGGRNKNIQYF. The CDR3 nucleotides read TGTGCCAGCAGTGAAAAGCGGGGGGGCCGGAACAAAAACATTCAGTACTTC. V usage is TRBV2 and J usage is TRBJ2-4, with TRBD2 matching over 10 bases. The V gene's germline CDR1 is SNHLY and CDR2 FYNNEI. The length of the CDR3 is 17 residues. The V gene end was trimmed by 2 bases and the J gene end by 3 bases; junction bases not matched to a gene: 7.